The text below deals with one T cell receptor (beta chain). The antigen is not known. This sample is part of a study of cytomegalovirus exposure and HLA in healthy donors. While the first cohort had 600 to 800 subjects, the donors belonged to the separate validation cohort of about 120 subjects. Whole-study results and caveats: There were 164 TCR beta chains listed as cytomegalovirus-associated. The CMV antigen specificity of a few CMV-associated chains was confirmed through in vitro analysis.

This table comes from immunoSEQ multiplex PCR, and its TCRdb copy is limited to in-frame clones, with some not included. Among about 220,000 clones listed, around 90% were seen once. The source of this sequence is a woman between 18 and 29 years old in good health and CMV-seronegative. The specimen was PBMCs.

The CDR3 loop reads CASSAGMSTRGGEQYF. CDR3 DNA sequence: TGTGCCAGCAGCGCCGGAATGTCTACTCGAGGGGGCGAGCAGTACTTC. The chain has TRBV9 and TRBJ2-7; D is perhaps TRBD1 (6 bases). The V gene's germline CDR1 is SGDLS and CDR2 YYNGEE. The CDR3 sequence is 16 residues long. The V end was cut by 3 bases, the J end by 6 bases, with 22 bases between.